These 24 T cell receptor beta chains share one sample of origin, sequenced in a study of T cells in Graves' hyperthyroidism and ophthalmopathy. RNA transcripts gave rise to amplified TCR beta CDR3 regions. The study used the HTBI primer set for a first-round RT-PCR of the TCR CDR3. In TCRdb, the multiplex PCR reads were re-called with MiXCR into one record per CDR3 protein. The sample carries approximately 380,000 distinct CDR3 sequences, about 18% recorded once. Sequencing was performed on blood. The receptors shown here come from a man aged 18 to 29 with Graves' ophthalmopathy.

This clonotype was seen more than once but under ten times. This chain connects TRBV20-1 to TRBJ1-6; tentative D call: TRBD1 (6 bases). The CDR3 totals 14 residues. The germline V gene encodes CDR1 DFQATT and CDR2 SNEGSKA (reference sequence). With 0 bases removed from V and 6 bases from J, the gap between germline ends came to 9 bases. The CDR3: CSARDLGGNSPLHF. CDR3 coding DNA: TGCAGTGCTAGAGATCTAGGGGGTAATTCACCCCTCCACTTT.

As for this clonotype: A single base separates this from a much larger clone, so it may be a read error. The chain combines TRBV5-4 with TRBJ1-2, with D unclear. The germline V and J ends were trimmed by 2 bases and 3 bases, with 17 bases remaining between them. The CDR3 consists of 16 residues. Germline values: CDR1 SGHNT, CDR2 YYREEE (reference sequence). The CDR3 DNA follows: TGTGCCAGCAGCTTAGGCTCCGGGGAAAGACACTATGGCTACACCTTC. It specifies CASSLGSGERHYGYTF. The full variable domain, its missing parts supplied by reference TRBV5-4 and TRBJ1-2, is ETGVTQSPTHLIKTRGQQVTLRCSSQSGHNTVSWYQQALGQGPQFIFQYYREEENGRGNFPPRFSGLQFPNYSSELNVNALELDDSALYLCASSLGSGERHYGYTFGSGTRLTVV.

J is TRBJ2-2 and V is TRBV6-2 or TRBV6-3; D not resolved. Germline loops: CDR1 MNHEY, CDR2 SVGEGT. The CDR3 sequence is 15 residues long. Deletions cut 2 bases from V and 4 bases from J, with 11 bases between. CDR3 in DNA: TGTGCCAGCAGTTACCCCCTCCCGGGCACCGGGGAGCTGTTTTTT. Translating it yields CASSYPLPGTGELFF.

This clonotype was seen only a few times. The rearrangement links TRBV27 to TRBJ2-6; 11 nucleotides agree with TRBD1. V was pared by 3 bases and J by 2 bases, with 9 bases of the junction left unmatched. The CDR3 is 19 amino acids. Germline CDR1 and CDR2: MNHEY and SMNVEV (reference sequence). CDR3 nucleotide sequence: TGTGCCAGCAGTTTCATACCGGGACAGGGGGAACCTGGGGCCAACGTCCTGACTTTC. As protein: CASSFIPGQGEPGANVLTF. The entire variable domain, with the rest obtained from reference TRBV27 and TRBJ2-6, is as follows: EAQVTQNPRYLITVTGKKLTVTCSQNMNHEYMSWYRQDPGLGLRQIYYSMNVEVTDKGDVPEGYKVSRKEKRNFPLILESPSPNQTSLYFCASSFIPGQGEPGANVLTFGAGSRLTVL.

This clonotype has a handful of counts. This chain joins TRBV4-1 and TRBJ1-2; 8 nucleotides align to TRBD1. The CDR3 is 15 amino acids. With 2 bases clipped from V and 2 bases from J, the junction kept 4 bases outside the gene matches. From germline, CDR1 is MGHRA and CDR2 YSYEKL. The DNA of the CDR3 is TGCGCCAGCAGCCAAAGACAGGGGTCGAACTATGGCTACACCTTC. Its translation: CASSQRQGSNYGYTF.

At least ten counts were recorded for this clonotype. The rearrangement uses TRBV12-3 or TRBV12-4 and TRBJ1-1, with D tentatively TRBD1 (5 bases). V was cut by 7 bases and J by 9 bases, with 12 bases left in between. The CDR3 spans 11 residues. CDR3 bases: TGTGCCAGCATACTTGAGGGACAAGCTTTCTTT. Its translation is CASILEGQAFF.

This clonotype occurred many times. The CDR3 nucleotides are TGTGCCAGCAGTTTAGCGGTATTTAGCAATCAGCCCCAGCATTTT. This encodes CASSLAVFSNQPQHF. This rearrangement joins TRBV28 to TRBJ1-5; no firm D call. The V end was cut by 2 bases, the J end by 0 bases, with 8 bases between. The CDR3 consists of 15 residues. Looked up from germline, CDR1 is MDHEN and CDR2 is SYDVKM.

This clonotype has just a few counts. This chain links TRBV27 with TRBJ1-5, with 8 bases fitting TRBD1. J gave up 6 bases and V 0 bases, and 7 bases lay outside the gene matches. This CDR3 spans 16 amino acids. Germline lookup yields CDR1 MNHEY and CDR2 SMNVEV (reference sequence). In nucleotides, the CDR3 is TGTGCCAGCAGTTTATCGGCAGGGGGCTTTGGTCAGCCCCAGCATTTT. It specifies CASSLSAGGFGQPQHF.

This clonotype showed up many times. DNA for the CDR3: TGTGCCAGCAGCGTCGACAGGGGGCTCAATGAGCAGTTCTTC. Amino acid sequence: CASSVDRGLNEQFF. The chain has TRBV7-2 and TRBJ2-1; 10 nucleotides line up with TRBD1. The V and J ends lost 5 bases and 6 bases, in that order; junction bases with no gene match: 4. This CDR3 comprises 14 residues. Germline V gene sequence: CDR1 SGHTA, CDR2 FQGNSA.

This clonotype has ten or more counts. V is TRBV6-2 or TRBV6-3 and J is TRBJ1-5; perhaps TRBD1 as D (5 bases). There are 12 residues in the CDR3. V was shortened by 5 bases and J by 9 bases, with 11 bases between the two germline ends. Germline CDR1 is MNHEY and CDR2 is SVGEGT. CDR3 sequence reads: CASSPPGVPQHF. The CDR3 nucleotides are TGTGCCAGCAGTCCCCCGGGGGTGCCCCAGCATTTT.

This clonotype showed up many times. This chain joins TRBV24-1 and TRBJ2-1; TRBD2 matches 10 bases. Per the germline V gene, CDR1 is KGHDR and CDR2 is SFDVKD. The V and J ends lost 5 bases and 7 bases, in that order; junction bases with no gene match: 7. The CDR3 contains 15 residues. CDR3 in amino acids: CATSGGTSEVNEQFF. CDR3 bases: TGTGCCACCAGTGGCGGGACTAGCGAGGTAAATGAGCAGTTCTTC.

The chain uses TRBV12-3 or TRBV12-4 and TRBJ2-7; D assignment may be TRBD1 or TRBD2 (7 bases each). This CDR3 spans 17 amino acids. The V end was cut by 8 bases, the J end by 2 bases, with 25 bases between. In DNA, the CDR3 is TGTGCCAGCGAACTAATAGGGAGGGGGGACAGCACCTACGAGCAGTACTTC. Encoded protein: CASELIGRGDSTYEQYF.

Many counts were recorded for this clonotype. The chain has TRBV5-1 and TRBJ1-1; 8 bases are shared with TRBD1. J lost 5 bases, V lost 2 bases, and 11 bases had no gene match. The CDR3 has 16 amino acids. Germline values: CDR1 SGHRS, CDR2 YFSETQ. CDR3 residues: CASSLNFRGHGTEAFF. CDR3 sequence (DNA): TGCGCCAGCAGCTTAAATTTCAGGGGGCATGGGACTGAAGCTTTCTTT.

The chain employs TRBV6-2 or TRBV6-3 and TRBJ1-1, with D unclear. Germline V lookup: CDR1 MNHEY, CDR2 SVGEGT. Trimming shortened V by 7 bases and J by 7 bases, and 13 bases separated the two germline ends. The CDR3 has 12 residues. CDR3 residues: CASISNKLEAFF. The CDR3 DNA reads as TGTGCCAGCATAAGTAACAAGCTTGAAGCTTTCTTT.

The chain links TRBV20-1 to TRBJ1-1, with a tentative D call TRBD1 (6 bases). Germline V gene data show CDR1 as DFQATT and CDR2 as SNEGSKA (reference sequence). The CDR3 loop spans 13 amino acids. Trimming stripped 5 bases from V and 3 bases from J, with 13 bases between. This CDR3 reads CSASRGSDTEAFF. The CDR3 DNA reads TGCAGTGCTTCGAGGGGGTCGGACACTGAAGCTTTCTTT.

This clonotype has a count of ten or more. The chain employs TRBV7-9 and TRBJ2-3; D possibly corresponds to TRBD1 (6 bases). From germline, CDR1 is SEHNR and CDR2 FQNEAQ (reference sequence). V gave up 7 bases and J gave up 4 bases, with 18 bases separating them. The CDR3 runs 15 residues. CDR3 region: CASNYYQGSADTQYF. CDR3 nucleotide sequence: TGTGCCAGCAACTACTATCAGGGGAGCGCAGATACGCAGTATTTT.

This clonotype was seen at least ten times. This may come from a read error, since a much larger clone is one base off. The rearrangement links TRBV3-1 to TRBJ1-1, with unresolved D. This CDR3 is 13 amino acids long. V was cut by 3 bases and J by 1 base, with 6 bases left in between. From germline, CDR1 is LGHDT and CDR2 YNNKEL (reference sequence). In DNA, the CDR3 is TGTGCCAGCAGCCACGGGTCGAACACTGAAGCTTTCTTT. Amino acids: CASSHGSNTEAFF.

V gene TRBV20-1 combines with J gene TRBJ2-3, with D possibly matching TRBD2 (5 bases). Germline-derived CDR1 and CDR2 are DFQATT and SNEGSKA (reference sequence). Trimming cost V 3 bases and J 1 base, with 8 bases left between them. This CDR3 has 13 residues. CDR3 sequence reads: CSARPGGTDTQYF. As DNA, the CDR3 is TGCAGTGCTAGGCCCGGGGGCACAGATACGCAGTATTTT.

This chain uses TRBV6-2 or TRBV6-3 with TRBJ1-3; 8 nucleotides line up with TRBD1. CDR1 MNHEY and CDR2 SVGEGT come from the germline V gene. After removal of 6 bases from V and 8 bases from J, the junction contained 9 bases not matched to a gene. The CDR3 has 14 amino acids. CDR3 coding DNA: TGTGCCAGCAGCAGGGGGCCGGACCGGGACACCATATATTTT. It yields the protein CASSRGPDRDTIYF.

The V call is TRBV7-9, the J call TRBJ2-7, with 7 positions matching TRBD1. V dropped 5 bases and J dropped 7; count of bases not matched to a gene: 20. CDR1 SEHNR and CDR2 FQNEAQ come from the germline V gene (reference sequence). This CDR3 is 17 amino acids long. This chain's CDR3 is CASSLAFRGRFQGEQYF. The CDR3 region has the DNA TGTGCCAGCAGCCTCGCGTTTAGGGGGCGTTTTCAGGGTGAGCAGTACTTC.

This clonotype was counted a few times. The chain is built from TRBV10-3 and TRBJ1-2; weak D call: TRBD1 (5 bases). This CDR3 has 14 residues. Germline values: CDR1 ENHRY, CDR2 SYGVKD. V was pared by 4 bases and J by 0 bases, with 9 bases between. The CDR3 loop reads CAISGQPANYGYTF. CDR3 in DNA: TGTGCCATCAGTGGACAGCCAGCTAACTATGGCTACACCTTC.

This clonotype was seen repeatedly, ten times or more. CDR3 sequence reads: CASRGTSGSPLHF. The CDR3 bases are TGTGCCAGCAGGGGGACTTCTGGTTCACCCCTCCACTTT. J is TRBJ1-6 and V is TRBV2, with D maybe TRBD1 (5 bases). Per the germline V gene, CDR1 is SNHLY and CDR2 is FYNNEI. V was trimmed by 6 bases and J by 9 bases, leaving 12 bases between them. This CDR3 has 13 residues.

This clonotype turned up a few times. This chain uses TRBV5-1 with TRBJ2-7; D call uncertain. Germline assignment: CDR1 SGHRS and CDR2 YFSETQ. CDR3 length: 13 residues. V shed 3 bases and J shed 4 bases, with 11 bases lying between them. The CDR3 here is CASSSAELYEQYF. The CDR3 nucleotides read TGCGCCAGCAGCTCTGCCGAGCTGTACGAGCAGTACTTC.

This clonotype was picked up a small number of times. The gene calls are TRBV2 and TRBJ2-3; 8 positions match TRBD1. From germline, CDR1 is SNHLY and CDR2 FYNNEI. This CDR3 region has 14 residues. The trim removed 8 bases at V and 4 bases at J, leaving 8 bases unmatched. CDR3 sequence reads: CASYDRGGADTQYF. CDR3 in DNA: TGTGCCAGCTATGACAGGGGAGGCGCAGATACGCAGTATTTT.